This T cell receptor beta chain was identified in a study of blood T cell repertoires in COVID-19. Study information: PBMCs, B-cell-depleted T cells, or T cells provided the cDNA or gDNA that made up the material.

In the authors' workflow: By means of reference gene primer amplification, nucleated cell counts were estimated. Assay used: immunoSEQ multiplex PCR; TCRdb lists only in-frame clones, some missing. V, J and clone size derive from that table, while D and trimming were established from the DNA sequence. This table has approximately 350,000 clones, about 88% appearing once. Germline V lookup: CDR1 MGHRA, CDR2 YSYEKL. Trimming at V came to 2 bases and at J to 7 bases, leaving 5 bases not matched to a gene. The CDR3 sequence is 15 residues long. Assignments of participants to cohorts depended upon their own reported clinical history.

The chain combines TRBV4-1 with TRBJ2-7, with TRBD2 matching over 13 bases. This clonotype originated in a woman in her 30s who had recovered from COVID-19. Material: PBMCs or T cells enriched from blood (not recorded which). CDR3 sequence reads: CASSQRLAGGGEQYF. CDR3 bases: TGCGCCAGCAGCCAAAGACTAGCGGGAGGAGGGGAGCAGTACTTC.